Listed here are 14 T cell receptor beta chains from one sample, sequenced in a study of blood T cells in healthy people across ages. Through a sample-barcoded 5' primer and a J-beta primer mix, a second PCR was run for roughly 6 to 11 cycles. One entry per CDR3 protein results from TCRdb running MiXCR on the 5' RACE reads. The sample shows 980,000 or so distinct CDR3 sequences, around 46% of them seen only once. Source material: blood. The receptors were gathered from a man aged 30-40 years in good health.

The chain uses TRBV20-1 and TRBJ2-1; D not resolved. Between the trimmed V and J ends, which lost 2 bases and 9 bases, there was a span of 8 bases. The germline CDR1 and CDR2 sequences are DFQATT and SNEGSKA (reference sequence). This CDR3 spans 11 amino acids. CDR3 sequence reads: CSARYYGEQFF. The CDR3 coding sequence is TGCAGTGCTAGATATTACGGTGAGCAGTTCTTC.

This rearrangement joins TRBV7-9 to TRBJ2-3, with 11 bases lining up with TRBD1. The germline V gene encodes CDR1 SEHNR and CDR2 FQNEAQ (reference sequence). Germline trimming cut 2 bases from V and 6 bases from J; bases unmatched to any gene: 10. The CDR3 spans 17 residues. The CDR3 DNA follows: TGTGCCAGCAGCTTACTCGGGACAGGGGGACCTCAGGATACGCAGTATTTT. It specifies CASSLLGTGGPQDTQYF.

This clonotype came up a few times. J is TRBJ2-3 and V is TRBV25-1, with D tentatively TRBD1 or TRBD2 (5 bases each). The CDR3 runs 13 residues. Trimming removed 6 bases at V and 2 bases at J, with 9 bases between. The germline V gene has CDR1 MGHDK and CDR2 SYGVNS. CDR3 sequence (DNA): TGTGCCAGCAGATGGGGGACCACAGATACGCAGTATTTT. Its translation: CASRWGTTDTQYF.

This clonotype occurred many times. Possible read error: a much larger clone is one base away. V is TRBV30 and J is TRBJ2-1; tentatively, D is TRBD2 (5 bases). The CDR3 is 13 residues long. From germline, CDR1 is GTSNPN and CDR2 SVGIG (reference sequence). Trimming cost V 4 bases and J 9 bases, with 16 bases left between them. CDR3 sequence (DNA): TGTGCCTGGAAAGGCGGGCAGAGGGCTGAGCAGTTCTTC. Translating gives CAWKGGQRAEQFF.

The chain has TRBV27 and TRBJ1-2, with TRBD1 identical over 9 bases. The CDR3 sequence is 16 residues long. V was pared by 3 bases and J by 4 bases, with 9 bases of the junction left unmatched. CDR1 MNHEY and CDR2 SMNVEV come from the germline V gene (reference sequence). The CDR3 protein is CASSFDRGGGTYGYTF. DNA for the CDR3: TGTGCCAGCAGTTTCGACAGGGGGGGCGGGACCTATGGCTACACCTTC.

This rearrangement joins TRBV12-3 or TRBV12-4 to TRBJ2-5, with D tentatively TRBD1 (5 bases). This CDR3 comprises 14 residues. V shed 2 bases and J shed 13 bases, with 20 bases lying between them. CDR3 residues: CASSLPDTQEALYF. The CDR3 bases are TGTGCCAGCAGTTTACCGGACACCCAAGAGGCCCTGTACTTC.

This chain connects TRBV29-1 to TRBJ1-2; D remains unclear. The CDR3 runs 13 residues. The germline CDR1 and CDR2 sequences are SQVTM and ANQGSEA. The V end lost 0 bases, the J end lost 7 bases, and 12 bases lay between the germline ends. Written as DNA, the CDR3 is TGCAGCGTTGAAGAGAGGGAACGGGGTGGCTACACCTTC. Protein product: CSVEERERGGYTF.

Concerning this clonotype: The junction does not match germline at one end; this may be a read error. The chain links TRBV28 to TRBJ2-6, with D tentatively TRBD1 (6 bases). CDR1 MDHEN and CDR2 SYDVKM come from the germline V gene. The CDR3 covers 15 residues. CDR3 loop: CANSTQGTGANVLTF. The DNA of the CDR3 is TGTGCCAACAGTACTCAGGGGACTGGGGCCAACGTCCTGACTTTC.

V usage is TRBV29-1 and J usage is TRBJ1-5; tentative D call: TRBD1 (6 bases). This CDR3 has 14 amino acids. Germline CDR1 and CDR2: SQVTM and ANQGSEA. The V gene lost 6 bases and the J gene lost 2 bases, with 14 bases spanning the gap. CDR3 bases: TGCAGCGTCCCCGCGGGGGCAGGCAATCAGCCCCAGCATTTT. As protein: CSVPAGAGNQPQHF.

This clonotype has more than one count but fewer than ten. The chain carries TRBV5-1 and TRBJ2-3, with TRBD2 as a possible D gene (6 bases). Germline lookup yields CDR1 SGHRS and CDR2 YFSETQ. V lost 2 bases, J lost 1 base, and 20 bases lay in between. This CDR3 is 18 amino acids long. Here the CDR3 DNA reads TGCGCCAGCAGCTTCGGGCGGGGTGGGACCTTACGCACAGATACGCAGTATTTT. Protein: CASSFGRGGTLRTDTQYF.

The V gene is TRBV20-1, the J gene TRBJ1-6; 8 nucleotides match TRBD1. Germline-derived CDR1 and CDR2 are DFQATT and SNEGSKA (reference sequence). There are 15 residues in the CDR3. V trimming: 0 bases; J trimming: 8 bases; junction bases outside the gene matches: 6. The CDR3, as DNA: TGCAGTGCTAGAGATCTGGACAGGGTCCATTCACCCCTCCACTTT. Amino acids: CSARDLDRVHSPLHF.

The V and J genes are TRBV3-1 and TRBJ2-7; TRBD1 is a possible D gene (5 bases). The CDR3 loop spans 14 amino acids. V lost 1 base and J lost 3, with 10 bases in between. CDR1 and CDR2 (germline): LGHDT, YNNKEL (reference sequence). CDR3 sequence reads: CASSQAAGIYEQYF. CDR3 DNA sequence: TGTGCCAGCAGCCAAGCGGCAGGGATCTACGAGCAGTACTTC.

Here the CDR3 reads CASSVDDGFTYGYTF. CDR3 nucleotides: TGTGCCAGCAGCGTGGACGACGGGTTCACCTATGGCTACACCTTC. The rearrangement links TRBV9 to TRBJ1-2; D gene uncertain. Between the trimmed V and J ends, which lost 2 bases and 4 bases, there was a span of 15 bases. CDR1 is SGDLS, CDR2 YYNGEE, per germline. CDR3 length: 15 residues.

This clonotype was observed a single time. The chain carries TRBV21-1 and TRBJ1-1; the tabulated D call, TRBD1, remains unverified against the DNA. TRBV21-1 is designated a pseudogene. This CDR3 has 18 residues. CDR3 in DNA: TGTGCCAGCAGCACTTTACGACAGGGGAACGGCGGGAAGGCTGAAGCTTTCTTT. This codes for CASSTLRQGNGGKAEAFF.